This TCR beta chain was retrieved from a study of OX40 agonist ivuxolimab in advanced cancers. Regarding the complete study: Ivuxolimab was a fully human IgG2 agonistic monoclonal antibody targeting the costimulatory receptor OX40 (CD134). Intravenous ivuxolimab was administered to patients every 2 weeks at six dose levels: 0.01, 0.1, 0.3, 1.5, 3 and 10 mg/kg. Among the roughly 50 dose-escalation patients, around 20 had hepatocellular carcinoma, around 15 melanoma, 9 renal cell carcinoma and 9 head and neck cancer. In the dose-escalation cohort, 70% to 85% of patients were male, and the mean age was around 60 years, with a range of 23 to 79. Prior anti-PD-1, anti-PD-L1 or anti-CTLA-4 therapy was permitted, and 40% of dose-escalation patients had received checkpoint inhibitors. Partial responses were achieved by three dose-escalation patients, of whom one had hepatocellular carcinoma and two had cutaneous melanoma. Peripheral TCRbeta sequencing aimed to test whether ivuxolimab altered TCR sequence diversity and caused clonal T-cell expansion. The paper covers the monotherapy dose-escalation part of the phase I ivuxolimab trial, which included N of about 50 patients. The investigation overall reported the following: On average, CD8+ T cells showed more expanded clones than CD4+ T cells after ivuxolimab. At doses of 0.1 to 3.0 mg/kg, clonal expansion of both CD4+ and CD8+ blood T cells was observed from baseline to week 6. Low levels of normalized T-cell clonal expansion were also seen in some patients who did not respond. Partial responders in the 0.1-3.0 mg/kg groups had among the lowest normalized peripheral clonal expansion, especially among CD8+ T cells. The antigen specificity of the peripheral T cells that underwent clonal expansion was not determined.

Patients with a history of autoimmune disease or receiving systemic immunosuppression were excluded from the trial. Peripheral blood for TCR sequencing was drawn from every dose cohort at baseline, at cycle 4 day 1 and at cycle 7 day 1. The samples were taken from a phase I, first-in-human, multicenter, open-label dose-escalation trial of ivuxolimab. Adults with locally advanced or metastatic head and neck squamous cell, hepatocellular, melanoma or renal cell carcinoma were enrolled in the trial. Before TCR sequencing, CD4+ T cells and CD8+ T cells from peripheral blood were sorted into separate populations. Concerning this clone: Its antigen is unknown. Base qualities are not provided; no much larger clone lies one nucleotide away.

Via the germline V gene, CDR1 is SGDLS and CDR2 YYNGEE. Spanning cysteine to phenylalanine, the CDR3 consists of 15 amino acids. Just the 45-base CDR3 DNA is kept, in frame starting at base 1. V is cut back by 0 bases and J by 7 bases, with 7 bases in the junction unmatched. Genomic DNA was extracted from sorted cells for sequencing of the TCRbeta CDR3 region. The immunoSEQ Assay was used for sequencing of TCRbeta CDR3 regions. In TCRdb, the immuneACCESS table is reduced to in-frame sequences with V and J assigned. These tables do not hold every clone; where another copy was compared, an unresolved V gene accounts for under half, and the others remain unexplained. A total of 30,000 to 40,000 clones appear in this sample, around 90% of them only once. Jointly, the top ten make up around 20% of the sample.

The TCR comes from an adult with an advanced solid tumor such as melanoma, head and neck, liver or kidney cancer. This receptor chain uses TRBV9 and TRBJ2-1, and 7 bases in between align with TRBD2. The material was CD4+ or CD8+ T cells sorted from blood, obtained in a trial of the OX40 agonist ivuxolimab. CDR3 loop: CASSVGGSRVNEQFF. The nucleotide sequence reads as follows: TGTGCCAGCAGCGTAGGCGGGAGCCGGGTTAATGAGCAGTTCTTC.